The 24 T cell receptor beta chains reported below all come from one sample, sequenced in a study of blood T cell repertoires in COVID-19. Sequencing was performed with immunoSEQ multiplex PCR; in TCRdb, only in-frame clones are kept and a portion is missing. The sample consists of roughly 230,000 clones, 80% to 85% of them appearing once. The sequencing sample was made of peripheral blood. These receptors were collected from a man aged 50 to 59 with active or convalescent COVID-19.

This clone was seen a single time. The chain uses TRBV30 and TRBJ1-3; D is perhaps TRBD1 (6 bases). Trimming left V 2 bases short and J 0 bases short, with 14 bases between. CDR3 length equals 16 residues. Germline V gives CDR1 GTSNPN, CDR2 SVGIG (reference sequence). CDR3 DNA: TGTGCCTGGAGTACCGACAGGTCGAACTCTGGAAACACCATATATTTT. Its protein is CAWSTDRSNSGNTIYF.

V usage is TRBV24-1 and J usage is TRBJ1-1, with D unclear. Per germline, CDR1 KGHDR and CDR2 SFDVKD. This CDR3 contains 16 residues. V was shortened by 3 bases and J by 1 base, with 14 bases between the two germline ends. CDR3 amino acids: CATSDPWRVSNTEAFF. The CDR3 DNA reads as TGTGCCACCAGTGATCCTTGGCGGGTTTCGAACACTGAAGCTTTCTTT.

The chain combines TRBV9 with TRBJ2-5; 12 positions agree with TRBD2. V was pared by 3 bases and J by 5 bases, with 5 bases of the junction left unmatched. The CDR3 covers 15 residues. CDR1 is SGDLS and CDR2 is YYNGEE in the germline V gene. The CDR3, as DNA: TGTGCCAGCAGCGCCCATCTAGCGGGGGGGGAGACCCAGTACTTC. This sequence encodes CASSAHLAGGETQYF.

The CDR3, as DNA: TGTGCCAGCAGCTTGGTGGGACAGGGACCCTATGGCTACACCTTC. This codes for CASSLVGQGPYGYTF. The J gene is TRBJ1-2, the V gene TRBV5-4; TRBD1 matches at 9 bases. The J segment lost 4 bases and the V segment lost 0 bases, leaving 4 bases of the junction unmatched. This CDR3 comprises 15 residues. Germline lookup yields CDR1 SGHNT and CDR2 YYREEE (reference sequence).

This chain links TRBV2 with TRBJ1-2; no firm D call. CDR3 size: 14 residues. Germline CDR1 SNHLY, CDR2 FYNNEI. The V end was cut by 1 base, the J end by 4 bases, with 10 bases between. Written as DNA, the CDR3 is TGTGCCAGCAGTGAAGGAGGGCAGGCCTATGGCTACACCTTC. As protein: CASSEGGQAYGYTF.

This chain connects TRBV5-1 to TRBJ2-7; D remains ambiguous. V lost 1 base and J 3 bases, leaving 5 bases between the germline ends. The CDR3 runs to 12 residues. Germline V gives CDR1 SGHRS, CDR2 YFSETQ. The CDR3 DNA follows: TGCGCCAGCAGCTTGCCGAGCTACGAGCAGTACTTC. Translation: CASSLPSYEQYF. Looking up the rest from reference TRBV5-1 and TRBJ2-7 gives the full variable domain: KAGVTQTPRYLIKTRGQQVTLSCSPISGHRSVSWYQQTPGQGLQFLFEYFSETQRNKGNFPGRFSGRQFSNSRSEMNVSTLELGDSALYLCASSLPSYEQYFGPGTRLTVT.

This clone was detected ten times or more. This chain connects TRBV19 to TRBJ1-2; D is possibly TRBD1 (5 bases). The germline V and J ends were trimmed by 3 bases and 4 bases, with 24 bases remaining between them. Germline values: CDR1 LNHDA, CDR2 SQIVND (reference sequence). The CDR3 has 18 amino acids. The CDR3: CASSMNLGWTTGSYGYTF. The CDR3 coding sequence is TGTGCCAGTAGTATGAACCTCGGCTGGACAACCGGCTCCTATGGCTACACCTTC.

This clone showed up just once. DNA of the CDR3: TGTGCCAGCAGTATCTCGGGGACAGGGAAAGAGCAGTACTTC. Amino acid sequence: CASSISGTGKEQYF. The J gene is TRBJ2-7, the V gene TRBV6-5; 9 nucleotides match TRBD1. The V segment lost 5 bases and the J segment 7 bases; nucleotides outside the gene matches: 9. The germline V gene encodes CDR1 MNHEY and CDR2 SVGAGI. The CDR3 has 14 residues.

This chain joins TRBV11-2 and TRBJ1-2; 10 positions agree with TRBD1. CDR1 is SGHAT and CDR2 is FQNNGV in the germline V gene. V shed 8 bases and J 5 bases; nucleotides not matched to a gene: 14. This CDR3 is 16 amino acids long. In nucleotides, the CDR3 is TGTGCCAGCTCGTATGAGACAGGGGGCGGTTGGTATGGCTACACCTTC. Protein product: CASSYETGGGWYGYTF.

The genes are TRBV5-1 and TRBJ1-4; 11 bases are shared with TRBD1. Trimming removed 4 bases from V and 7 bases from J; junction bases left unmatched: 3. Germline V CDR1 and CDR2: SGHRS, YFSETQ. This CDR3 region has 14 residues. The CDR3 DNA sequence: TGCGCCAGCAGCCTCGGGACAGGGGGTGAAAAACTGTTTTTT. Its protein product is CASSLGTGGEKLFF.

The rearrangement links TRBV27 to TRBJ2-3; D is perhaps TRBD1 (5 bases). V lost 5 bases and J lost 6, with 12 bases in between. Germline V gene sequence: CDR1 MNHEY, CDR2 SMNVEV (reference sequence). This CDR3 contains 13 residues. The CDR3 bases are TGTGCCAGCAGTGCCGCAGGGCGGGATACGCAGTATTTT. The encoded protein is CASSAAGRDTQYF.

The CDR3 reads CASSSARGAPRGMNTEAFF. The CDR3 DNA is TGTGCCAGCAGTTCCGCCCGGGGGGCCCCAAGGGGCATGAACACTGAAGCTTTCTTT. The chain couples TRBV28 to TRBJ1-1, with a weak D call TRBD1 (6 bases). CDR1 and CDR2 from the germline V gene are MDHEN and SYDVKM. V was trimmed by 4 bases and J by 0 bases, leaving 24 bases between them. This CDR3 is 19 amino acids long.

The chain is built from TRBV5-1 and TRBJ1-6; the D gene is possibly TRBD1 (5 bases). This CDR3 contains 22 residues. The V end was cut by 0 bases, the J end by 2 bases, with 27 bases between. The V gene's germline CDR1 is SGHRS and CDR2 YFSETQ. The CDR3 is CASSLESDTGTGTGPYNSPLHF. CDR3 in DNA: TGCGCCAGCAGCTTGGAGTCGGACACCGGTACGGGCACAGGCCCCTATAATTCACCCCTCCACTTT.

The CDR3 region is CAIRQGARNGELFF. CDR3 nucleotides: TGTGCCATACGACAGGGGGCGCGTAACGGGGAGCTGTTTTTT. This chain joins TRBV28 and TRBJ2-2; TRBD1 matches at 10 bases. The length of the CDR3 is 14 residues. The J segment lost 7 bases and the V segment lost 10 bases, leaving 9 bases of the junction unmatched. Germline CDR1 MDHEN, CDR2 SYDVKM.

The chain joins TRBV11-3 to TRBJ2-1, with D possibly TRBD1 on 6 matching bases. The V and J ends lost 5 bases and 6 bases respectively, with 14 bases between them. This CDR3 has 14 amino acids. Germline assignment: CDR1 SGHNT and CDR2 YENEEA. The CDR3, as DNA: TGTGCCAGCAGCCCTCGGGGACAAACCAATGAGCAGTTCTTC. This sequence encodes CASSPRGQTNEQFF.

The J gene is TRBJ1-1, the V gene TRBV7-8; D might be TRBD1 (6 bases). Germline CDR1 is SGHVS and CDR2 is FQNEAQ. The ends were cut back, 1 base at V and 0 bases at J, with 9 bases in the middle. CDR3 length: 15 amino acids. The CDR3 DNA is TGTGCCAGCAGCTTAGGCCAGGGGATGAACACTGAAGCTTTCTTT. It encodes CASSLGQGMNTEAFF.

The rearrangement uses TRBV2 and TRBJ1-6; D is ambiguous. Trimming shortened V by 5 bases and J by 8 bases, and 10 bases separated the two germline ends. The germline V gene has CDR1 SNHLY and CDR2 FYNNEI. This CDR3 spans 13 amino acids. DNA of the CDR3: TGTGCCAGCAGTCTAGACGGAGATTCACCCCTCCACTTT. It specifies CASSLDGDSPLHF.

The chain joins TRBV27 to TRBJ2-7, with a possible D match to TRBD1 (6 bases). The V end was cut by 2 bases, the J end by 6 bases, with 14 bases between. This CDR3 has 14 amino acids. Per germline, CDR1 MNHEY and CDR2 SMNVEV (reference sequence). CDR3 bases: TGTGCCAGCAGTTTAAAAGGGGGTCGCGGCGAGCAGTACTTC. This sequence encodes CASSLKGGRGEQYF.

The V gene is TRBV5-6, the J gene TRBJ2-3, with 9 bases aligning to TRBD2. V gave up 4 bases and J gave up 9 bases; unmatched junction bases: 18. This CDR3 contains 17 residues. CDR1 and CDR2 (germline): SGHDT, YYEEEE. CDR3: CASSRAGGGGALRTQYF. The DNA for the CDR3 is TGTGCCAGCAGCCGCGCCGGGGGCGGGGGGGCCCTACGAACGCAGTATTTT.

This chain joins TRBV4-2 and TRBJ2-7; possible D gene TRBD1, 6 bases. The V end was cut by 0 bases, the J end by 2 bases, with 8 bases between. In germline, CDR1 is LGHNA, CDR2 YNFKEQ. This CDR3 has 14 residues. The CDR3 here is CASSQDGGPYEQYF. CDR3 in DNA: TGTGCCAGCAGCCAAGATGGGGGCCCCTACGAGCAGTACTTC.

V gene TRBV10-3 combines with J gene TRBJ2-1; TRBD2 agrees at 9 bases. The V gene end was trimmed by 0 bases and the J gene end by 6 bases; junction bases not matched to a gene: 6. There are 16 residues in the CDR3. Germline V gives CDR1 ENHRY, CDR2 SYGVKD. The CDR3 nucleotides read TGTGCCATCAGTGAGTCGGGGCGGGGGGGCACCAATGAGCAGTTCTTC. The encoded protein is CAISESGRGGTNEQFF.

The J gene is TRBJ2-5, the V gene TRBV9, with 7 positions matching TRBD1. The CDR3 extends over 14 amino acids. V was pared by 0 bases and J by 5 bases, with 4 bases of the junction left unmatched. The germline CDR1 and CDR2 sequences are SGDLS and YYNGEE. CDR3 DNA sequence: TGTGCCAGCAGCGTAGGAGGGGGCTCGGAGACCCAGTACTTC. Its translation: CASSVGGGSETQYF. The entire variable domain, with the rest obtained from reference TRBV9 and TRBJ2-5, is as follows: DSGVTQTPKHLITATGQRVTLRCSPRSGDLSVYWYQQSLDQGLQFLIQYYNGEERAKGNILERFSAQQFPDLHSELNLSSLELGDSALYFCASSVGGGSETQYFGPGTRLLVL.

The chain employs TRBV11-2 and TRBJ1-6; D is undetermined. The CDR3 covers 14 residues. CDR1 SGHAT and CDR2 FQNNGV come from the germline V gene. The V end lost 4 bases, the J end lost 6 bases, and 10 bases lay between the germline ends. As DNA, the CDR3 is TGTGCCAGCAGCTCTCAGCGTCGTAATTCACCCCTCCACTTT. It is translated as CASSSQRRNSPLHF.

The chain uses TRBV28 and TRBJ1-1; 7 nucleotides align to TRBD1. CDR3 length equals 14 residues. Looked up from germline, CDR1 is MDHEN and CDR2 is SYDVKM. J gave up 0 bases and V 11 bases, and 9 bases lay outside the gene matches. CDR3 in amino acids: CAGGTDTMNTEAFF. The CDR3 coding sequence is TGTGCCGGTGGGACAGACACCATGAACACTGAAGCTTTCTTT.